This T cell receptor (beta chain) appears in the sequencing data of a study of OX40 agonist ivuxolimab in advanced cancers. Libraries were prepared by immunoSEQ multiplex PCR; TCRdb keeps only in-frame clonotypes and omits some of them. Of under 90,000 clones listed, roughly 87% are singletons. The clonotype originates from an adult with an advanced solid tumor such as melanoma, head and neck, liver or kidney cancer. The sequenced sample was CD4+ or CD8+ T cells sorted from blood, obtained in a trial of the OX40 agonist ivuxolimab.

CDR3 protein: CASSLGARNTIYF. CDR3 in DNA: TGTGCCAGCAGCTTAGGTGCCAGAAACACCATATATTTT. The chain combines TRBV7-9 with TRBJ1-3; D is uncertain. V was cut by 1 base and J by 5 bases, with 6 bases left in between. The CDR3 covers 13 residues. Germline CDR1 is SEHNR and CDR2 is FQNEAQ (reference sequence).